Here is one T cell receptor (beta chain) with its context. Its antigen remains unknown. Sequencing was performed with immunoSEQ multiplex PCR; in TCRdb, only in-frame clones are kept and a portion is missing. The repertoire consists of around 70,000 clones, with over 80% occurring once and the leading ten covering 2% to 2.5%. This CDR3 has 14 amino acids. Trimming removed 0 bases from V and 5 bases from J, with 10 bases in between. Germline CDR1 reads SGDLS; CDR2 reads YYNGEE. The data were obtained in a study of OX40 agonist ivuxolimab in advanced cancers. Study observations and caveats: CD8+ T cells showed, on average, more clonal expansion than CD4+ cells.

The study sampled blood at baseline, cycle 4 day 1, and cycle 7 day 1. This receptor was identified in an adult with an advanced solid tumor such as melanoma, head and neck, liver or kidney cancer. This chain links TRBV9 with TRBJ2-3, with unresolved D. Sequences were derived from CD4+ or CD8+ T cells sorted from blood, sampled in a trial of the OX40 agonist ivuxolimab. The CDR3 spells CASSVAGFGDTQYF. The CDR3 region has the DNA TGTGCCAGCAGCGTAGCCGGGTTTGGAGATACGCAGTATTTT.